This is a list of T cell receptor beta chains from one sample in a study of PD-L1 blockade in urothelial cancer. Profiling relied on immunoSEQ multiplex PCR, and the TCRdb table lists in-frame clones only, not all of them. The repertoire holds tens of thousands of clones, with roughly three quarters as singletons. The source was PBMCs, collected around atezolizumab (anti-PD-L1) treatment. These receptors were collected from a man aged 70 or older with urothelial cancer. CDR3s include the opening cysteine and the closing phenylalanine or tryptophan. A D gene is named only where the DNA matches it firmly. Clone size appears in some rows only: once, few, many, or a class for an expanded clone.

>.|TRBV28|TRBJ2-3|few
CASGELATDTQYF
TGTGCCAGCGGCGAACTAGCCACAGATACGCAGTATTTT
>TRBD2|TRBV19|TRBJ2-1|.
CASSLAGGDEQFF
TGTGCCAGTAGTCTAGCGGGAGGCGATGAGCAGTTCTTC
>TRBD2|TRBV4-1|TRBJ2-3|.
CASSQSTSGGAQEQYF
TGCGCCAGCAGCCAATCCACTAGCGGGGGGGCACAGGAGCAGTATTTT
>TRBD2|TRBV10-2|TRBJ2-2|.
CASRTSAGGELFF
TGCGCCAGCAGGACTAGCGCGGGCGGGGAGCTGTTTTTT
>TRBD2|TRBV5-1|TRBJ2-7|.
CASSLLAGGLVYEQYF
TGCGCCAGCAGCTTACTAGCGGGGGGGCTGGTCTACGAGCAGTACTTC
>TRBD1|TRBV29-1|TRBJ1-2|.
CSASEGQGYGYTF
TGCAGCGCCTCGGAGGGACAGGGATATGGCTACACCTTC
>TRBD1|TRBV2|TRBJ2-1|.
CASSGQGARRNEQFF
TGTGCCAGCAGTGGACAGGGGGCCAGGAGAAATGAGCAGTTCTTC
>.|TRBV7-3|TRBJ1-1|.
CASSLMAPGSGTEAFF
TGTGCCAGCAGCTTAATGGCACCTGGGTCGGGGACTGAAGCTTTCTTT
>TRBD2|TRBV7-6|TRBJ2-3|.
CASGPRTSGSGDTQYF
TGTGCCAGCGGACCCCGGACTAGCGGGAGTGGCGATACGCAGTATTTT
>.|TRBV19|TRBJ2-7|.
CASSRDTGIYEQYF
TGTGCCAGTAGTCGGGACACCGGGATTTACGAGCAGTACTTC
>TRBD1|TRBV5-1|TRBJ2-5|.
CASSFHLDRGRFSAQETQYF
TGCGCCAGCAGCTTCCATCTGGACAGGGGGCGTTTCTCCGCCCAAGAGACCCAGTACTTC
>.|TRBV5-1|TRBJ2-1|.
CASSTESGFYNEQFF
TGCGCCAGCAGCACAGAATCAGGCTTCTACAATGAGCAGTTCTTC
>.|TRBV6-5|TRBJ2-2|.
CASSYEGLPGTGELFF
TGTGCCAGCAGTTACGAGGGACTCCCAGGGACCGGGGAGCTGTTTTTT
>TRBD1|TRBV28|TRBJ2-3|.
CASSAAGTGDTDTQYF
TGTGCCAGCAGCGCAGCCGGGACAGGGGACACAGATACGCAGTATTTT
>TRBD1|TRBV10-3|TRBJ2-7|.
CAIRRDRGRNEQYF
TGTGCCATCAGGCGGGACAGGGGGCGGAACGAGCAGTACTTC
>.|TRBV7-8|TRBJ2-1|large
CASSFQGSSYNEQFF
TGTGCCAGCAGCTTTCAGGGTTCCTCCTACAATGAGCAGTTCTTC
>.|TRBV7-3|TRBJ1-6|few
CASSRNRDSPLHF
TGTGCCAGCAGCCGGAACAGGGATTCACCCCTCCACTTT
>.|TRBV19|TRBJ2-5|.
CASSILPGKGEETQYF
TGTGCCAGTAGTATCTTACCGGGGAAGGGAGAAGAGACCCAGTACTTC
>TRBD1|TRBV5-6|TRBJ2-7|.
CASSFKAGTGASYEQYF
TGTGCCAGCAGCTTTAAAGCCGGGACAGGGGCCTCCTACGAGCAGTACTTC
>.|TRBV19|TRBJ1-5|.
CASRPIPQGRNQPQHF
TGTGCCAGTAGACCAATCCCCCAGGGTAGGAATCAGCCCCAGCATTTT
>TRBD1|TRBV30|TRBJ1-5|.
CAWSPDRDNQPQHF
TGTGCCTGGAGTCCGGACAGGGACAATCAGCCCCAGCATTTT
>.|TRBV9|TRBJ1-3|once
CASSPHIREPGNTIYF
TGTGCCAGCAGCCCCCACATCAGGGAACCAGGAAACACCATATATTTT
>.|TRBV7-2|TRBJ1-6|.
CASSALSGRSSPLHF
TGTGCCAGCAGCGCCCTGTCGGGTAGGAGTTCACCCCTCCACTTT
>TRBD1|TRBV4-3|TRBJ1-1|.
CASSQDILGTGIGNTEAFF
TGCGCCAGCAGCCAAGACATTCTCGGGACAGGGATAGGGAACACTGAAGCTTTCTTT
>.|TRBV7-2|TRBJ1-2|.
CASSLEAGAGYTF
TGTGCCAGCAGCTTAGAGGCAGGGGCCGGCTACACCTTC
>TRBD1|TRBV30|TRBJ1-6|.
CAWIGQAGNSPLHF
TGTGCCTGGATCGGACAGGCCGGGAATTCACCCCTCCACTTT
>TRBD1|TRBV11-3|TRBJ2-3|once
CASSFGQADTQYF
TGTGCCAGCAGCTTCGGACAGGCAGATACGCAGTATTTT
>.|TRBV30|TRBJ1-1|once
CAWTRRGIATEAFF
TGTGCCTGGACCAGAAGGGGGATCGCGACTGAAGCTTTCTTT
>.|TRBV10-3|TRBJ2-1|.
CAIRREAANYNEQFF
TGTGCCATCAGACGCGAGGCGGCGAATTACAATGAGCAGTTCTTC
>TRBD1|TRBV19|TRBJ1-5|few
CASLGQANQPQHF
TGTGCCAGTCTCGGACAGGCCAATCAGCCCCAGCATTTT
>.|TRBV6-5|TRBJ1-2|.
CASSQRSGNYGYTF
TGTGCCAGCAGCCAGAGATCAGGGAACTATGGCTACACCTTC
>TRBD2|TRBV7-3|TRBJ2-1|once
CASSLTSGFEQFF
TGTGCCAGCAGCTTAACTAGCGGGTTTGAGCAGTTCTTC
>.|TRBV5-1|TRBJ2-2|.
CASSPGQGRGNTGELFF
TGCGCCAGCAGCCCGGGACAAGGGAGGGGGAACACCGGGGAGCTGTTTTTT
>TRBD1|TRBV29-1|TRBJ1-1|once
CSVEGRGPTEAFF
TGCAGCGTTGAGGGCAGGGGGCCCACTGAAGCTTTCTTT
>.|TRBV29-1|TRBJ1-2|.
CSVDRRDGYTF
TGCAGCGTTGATCGGAGGGATGGCTACACCTTC
>.|TRBV29-1|TRBJ2-3|.
CSVEGWEATDTQYF
TGCAGCGTTGAAGGGTGGGAGGCAACAGATACGCAGTATTTT
>TRBD1|TRBV2|TRBJ1-6|.
CASTSGGLGYSPLHF
TGTGCCAGCACCTCAGGGGGCCTGGGTTATTCACCCCTCCACTTT
>TRBD2|TRBV29-1|TRBJ2-1|.
CSVDPTQLAGGTNNEQFF
TGCAGCGTAGACCCAACTCAACTAGCGGGGGGCACTAACAATGAGCAGTTCTTC
>TRBD2|TRBV30|TRBJ2-1|.
CAWSESSGKQFF
TGTGCCTGGAGTGAGTCTAGCGGAAAGCAGTTCTTC
>.|TRBV2|TRBJ2-2|few
CASSVSVNTGELFF
TGTGCCAGCAGTGTATCGGTTAACACCGGGGAGCTGTTTTTT
>.|TRBV11-1|TRBJ2-6|.
CASSARVAGANVLTF
TGTGCCAGCAGCGCCAGGGTGGCTGGGGCCAACGTCCTGACTTTC
>.|TRBV19|TRBJ1-6|few
CASSIGQANSPLHF
TGTGCCAGTAGTATAGGTCAGGCCAATTCACCCCTCCACTTT
>TRBD1|TRBV28|TRBJ1-5|few
CASSFSSPPGQGAVSNQPQHF
TGTGCCAGCAGTTTTTCGTCACCTCCGGGACAGGGGGCCGTGAGCAATCAGCCCCAGCATTTT
>TRBD1|TRBV19|TRBJ1-2|.
CASKRQGQATGSYGYTF
TGTGCCAGTAAACGACAAGGACAGGCGACCGGGAGCTATGGCTACACCTTC
>.|TRBV7-9|TRBJ2-5|once
CASSLGSSQETQYF
TGTGCCAGCAGCTTAGGGAGTAGCCAAGAGACCCAGTACTTC
>TRBD1|TRBV5-5|TRBJ2-5|.
CASSRTGLGETQYF
TGTGCCAGCAGCAGGACAGGCTTGGGGGAGACCCAGTACTTC
>.|TRBV4-1|TRBJ2-7|.
CASSQEEGAPYEQYF
TGCGCCAGCAGCCAAGAGGAGGGGGCGCCCTACGAGCAGTACTTC
>.|TRBV7-6|TRBJ2-7|once
CASSFYGRGYEQYF
TGTGCCAGCAGCTTTTACGGGAGAGGCTACGAGCAGTACTTC
>.|TRBV7-3|TRBJ2-7|.
CASSLSLANEQYF
TGTGCCAGCAGCTTGAGTCTCGCGAATGAGCAGTACTTC
>.|TRBV10-3|TRBJ2-1|.
CAISTASSYNEQFF
TGTGCCATCAGTACCGCTAGCTCCTACAATGAGCAGTTCTTC
>TRBD2|TRBV18|TRBJ2-3|.
CASSPPMGGGTDTQYF
TGTGCCAGCTCACCACCTATGGGGGGGGGCACAGATACGCAGTATTTT
>.|TRBV7-7|TRBJ1-3|.
CASSPSSGNTIYF
TGTGCTAGCAGCCCAAGTTCGGGGAACACCATATATTTT